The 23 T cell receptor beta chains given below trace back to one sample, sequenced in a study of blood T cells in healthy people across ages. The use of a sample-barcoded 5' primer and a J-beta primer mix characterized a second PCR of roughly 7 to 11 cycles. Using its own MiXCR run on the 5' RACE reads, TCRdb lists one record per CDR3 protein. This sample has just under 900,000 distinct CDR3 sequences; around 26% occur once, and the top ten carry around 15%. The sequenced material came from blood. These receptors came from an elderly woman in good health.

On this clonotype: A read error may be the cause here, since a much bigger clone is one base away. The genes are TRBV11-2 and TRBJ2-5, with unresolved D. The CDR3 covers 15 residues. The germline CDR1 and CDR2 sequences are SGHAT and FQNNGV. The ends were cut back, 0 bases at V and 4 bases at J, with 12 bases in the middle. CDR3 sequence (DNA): TGTGCCAGCAGCTTAGACGCACGAGGTTCAGAGACCCAGTACTTC. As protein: CASSLDARGSETQYF.

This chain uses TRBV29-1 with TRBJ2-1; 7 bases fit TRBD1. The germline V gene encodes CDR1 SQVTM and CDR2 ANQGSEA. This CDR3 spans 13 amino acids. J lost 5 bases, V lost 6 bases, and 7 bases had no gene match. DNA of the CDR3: TGCAGCGTGGAACAGGGGTCCCACAATGAGCAGTTCTTC. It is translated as CSVEQGSHNEQFF.

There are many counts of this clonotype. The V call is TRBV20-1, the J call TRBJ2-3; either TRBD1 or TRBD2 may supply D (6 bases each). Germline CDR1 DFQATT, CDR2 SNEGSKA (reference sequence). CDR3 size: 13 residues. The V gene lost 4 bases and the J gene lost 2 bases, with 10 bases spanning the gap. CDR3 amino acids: CSAKGGFTDTQYF. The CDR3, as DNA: TGCAGTGCTAAAGGGGGGTTCACAGATACGCAGTATTTT.

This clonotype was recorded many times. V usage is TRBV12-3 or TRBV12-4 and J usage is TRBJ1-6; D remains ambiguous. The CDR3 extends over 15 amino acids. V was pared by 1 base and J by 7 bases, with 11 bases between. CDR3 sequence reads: CASSLDQAPNSPLHF. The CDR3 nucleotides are TGTGCCAGCAGTTTAGACCAGGCCCCGAATTCACCCCTCCACTTT.

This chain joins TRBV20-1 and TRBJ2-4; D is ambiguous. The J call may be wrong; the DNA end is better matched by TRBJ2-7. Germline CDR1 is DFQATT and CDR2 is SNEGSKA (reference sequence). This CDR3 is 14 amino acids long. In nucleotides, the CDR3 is TGCAGTGCTACTACCCCGACACGGTTCGGCGAGCAGTACTTC. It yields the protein CSATTPTRFGEQYF.

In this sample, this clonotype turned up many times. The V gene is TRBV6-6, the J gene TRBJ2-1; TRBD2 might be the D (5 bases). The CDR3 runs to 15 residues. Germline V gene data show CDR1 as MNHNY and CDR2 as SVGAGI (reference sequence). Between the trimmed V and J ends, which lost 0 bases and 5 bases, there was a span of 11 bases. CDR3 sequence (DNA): TGTGCCAGCAGTTACTCGAGCGGCTCAGACAATGAGCAGTTCTTC. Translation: CASSYSSGSDNEQFF.

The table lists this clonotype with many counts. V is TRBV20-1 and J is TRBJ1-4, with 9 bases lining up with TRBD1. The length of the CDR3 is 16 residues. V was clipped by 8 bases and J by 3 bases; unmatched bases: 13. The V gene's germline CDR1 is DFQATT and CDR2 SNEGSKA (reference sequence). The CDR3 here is CSTPGQGGRANEKLFF. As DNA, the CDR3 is TGCAGTACACCGGGACAGGGAGGAAGAGCTAATGAAAAACTGTTTTTT.

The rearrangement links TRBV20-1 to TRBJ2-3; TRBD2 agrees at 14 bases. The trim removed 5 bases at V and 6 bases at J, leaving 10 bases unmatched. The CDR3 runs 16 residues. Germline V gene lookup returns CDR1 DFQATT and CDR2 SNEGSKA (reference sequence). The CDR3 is CSAPWGLAGVGDTQYF. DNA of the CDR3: TGCAGTGCTCCCTGGGGACTAGCGGGGGTCGGGGATACGCAGTATTTT.

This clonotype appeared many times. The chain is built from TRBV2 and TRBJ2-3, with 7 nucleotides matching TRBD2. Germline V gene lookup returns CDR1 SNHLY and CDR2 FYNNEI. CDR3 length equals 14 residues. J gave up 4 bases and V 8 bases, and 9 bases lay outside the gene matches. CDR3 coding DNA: TGTGCCAGCCTGCCCGCAGCGGGACCAGATACGCAGTATTTT. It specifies CASLPAAGPDTQYF.

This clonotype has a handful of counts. The CDR3 spells CASSYPGTGGNEQFF. As DNA, the CDR3 is TGTGCCAGCAGTTACCCCGGGACAGGGGGCAATGAGCAGTTCTTC. The chain joins TRBV6-5 to TRBJ2-1, with TRBD1 matching 11 bases. The CDR3 is made up of 15 amino acids. Germline V gene data show CDR1 as MNHEY and CDR2 as SVGAGI. The J segment lost 6 bases and the V segment lost 2 bases, leaving 3 bases of the junction unmatched.

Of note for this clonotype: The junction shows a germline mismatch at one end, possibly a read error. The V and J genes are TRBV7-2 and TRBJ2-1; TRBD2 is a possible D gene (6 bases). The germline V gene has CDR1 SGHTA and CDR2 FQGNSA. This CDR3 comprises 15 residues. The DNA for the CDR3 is TGCGCCAGCAGCGTCAGGAGGGGAAGGGGCAATGAGCAGTTCTTC. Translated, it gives CASSVRRGRGNEQFF.

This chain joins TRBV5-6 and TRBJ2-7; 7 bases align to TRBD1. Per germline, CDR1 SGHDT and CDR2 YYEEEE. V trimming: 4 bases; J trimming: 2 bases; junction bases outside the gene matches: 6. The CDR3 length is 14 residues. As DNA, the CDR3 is TGTGCCAGCAGCGTTTGGGACAGACCCTACGAGCAGTACTTC. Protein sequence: CASSVWDRPYEQYF.

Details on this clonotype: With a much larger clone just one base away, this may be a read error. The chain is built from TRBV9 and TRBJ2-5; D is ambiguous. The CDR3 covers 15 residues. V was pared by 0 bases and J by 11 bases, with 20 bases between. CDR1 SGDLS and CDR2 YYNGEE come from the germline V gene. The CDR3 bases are TGTGCCAGCAGCGTAGGCTCAACGTCACCCAATGAGCAGTACTTC. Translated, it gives CASSVGSTSPNEQYF.

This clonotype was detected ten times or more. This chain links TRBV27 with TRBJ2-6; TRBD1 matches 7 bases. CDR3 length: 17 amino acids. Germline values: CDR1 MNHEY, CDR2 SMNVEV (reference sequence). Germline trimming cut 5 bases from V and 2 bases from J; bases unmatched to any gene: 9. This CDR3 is CASSLVQGSAGANVLTF. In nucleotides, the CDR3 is TGTGCCAGCAGTCTTGTACAGGGGTCGGCTGGGGCCAACGTCCTGACTTTC.

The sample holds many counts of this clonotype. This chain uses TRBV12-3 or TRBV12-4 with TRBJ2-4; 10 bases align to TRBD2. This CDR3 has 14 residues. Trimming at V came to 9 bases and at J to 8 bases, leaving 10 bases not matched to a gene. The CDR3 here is CASKPGLANDIQYF. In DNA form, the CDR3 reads TGTGCCAGTAAACCGGGACTAGCGAACGACATTCAGTACTTC.

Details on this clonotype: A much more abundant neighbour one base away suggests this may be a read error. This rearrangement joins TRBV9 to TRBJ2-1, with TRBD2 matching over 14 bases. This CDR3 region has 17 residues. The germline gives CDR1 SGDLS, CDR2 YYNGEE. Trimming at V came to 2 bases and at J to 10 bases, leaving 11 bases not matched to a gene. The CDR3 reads CASSVGLAGGPSYEQFF. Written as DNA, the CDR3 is TGTGCCAGCAGCGTCGGACTAGCGGGGGGTCCCTCCTACGAGCAGTTCTTC.

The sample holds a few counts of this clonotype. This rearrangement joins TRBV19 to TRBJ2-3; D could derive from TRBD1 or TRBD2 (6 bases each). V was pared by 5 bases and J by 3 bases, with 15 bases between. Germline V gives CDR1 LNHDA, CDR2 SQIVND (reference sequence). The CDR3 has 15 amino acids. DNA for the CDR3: TGTGCCAGTAGTTTCGTCCGGGGGCGAACAGATACGCAGTATTTT. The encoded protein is CASSFVRGRTDTQYF. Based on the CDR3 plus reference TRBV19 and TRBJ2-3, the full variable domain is DGGITQSPKYLFRKEGQNVTLSCEQNLNHDAMYWYRQDPGQGLRLIYYSQIVNDFQKGDIAEGYSVSREKKESFPLTVTSAQKNPTAFYLCASSFVRGRTDTQYFGPGTRLTVL.

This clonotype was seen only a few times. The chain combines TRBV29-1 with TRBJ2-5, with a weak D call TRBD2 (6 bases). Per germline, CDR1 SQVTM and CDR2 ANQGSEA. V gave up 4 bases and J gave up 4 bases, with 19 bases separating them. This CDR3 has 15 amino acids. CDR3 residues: CSVAEGPGGVETQYF. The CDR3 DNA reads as TGCAGCGTTGCGGAGGGGCCCGGAGGGGTAGAGACCCAGTACTTC.

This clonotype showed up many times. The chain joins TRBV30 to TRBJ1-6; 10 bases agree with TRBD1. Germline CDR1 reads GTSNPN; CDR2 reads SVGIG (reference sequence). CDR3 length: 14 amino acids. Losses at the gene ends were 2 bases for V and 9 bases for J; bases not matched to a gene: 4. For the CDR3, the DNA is TGTGCCTGGAGTCCCGGGACAGGGGTTTCACCCCTCCACTTT. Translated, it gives CAWSPGTGVSPLHF.

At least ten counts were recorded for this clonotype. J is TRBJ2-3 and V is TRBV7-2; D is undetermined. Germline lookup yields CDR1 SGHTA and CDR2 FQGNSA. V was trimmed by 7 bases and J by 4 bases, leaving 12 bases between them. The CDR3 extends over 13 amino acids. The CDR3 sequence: CASTPLGADTQYF. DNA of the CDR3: TGTGCCAGCACCCCGTTAGGTGCAGATACGCAGTATTTT.

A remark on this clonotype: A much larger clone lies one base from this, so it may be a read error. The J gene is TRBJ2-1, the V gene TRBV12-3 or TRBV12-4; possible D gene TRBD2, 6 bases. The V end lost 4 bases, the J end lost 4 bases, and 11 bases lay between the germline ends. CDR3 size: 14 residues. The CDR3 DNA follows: TGTGCCAGCAGTTGGGGGGACGGATACAATGAGCAGTTCTTC. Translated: CASSWGDGYNEQFF.

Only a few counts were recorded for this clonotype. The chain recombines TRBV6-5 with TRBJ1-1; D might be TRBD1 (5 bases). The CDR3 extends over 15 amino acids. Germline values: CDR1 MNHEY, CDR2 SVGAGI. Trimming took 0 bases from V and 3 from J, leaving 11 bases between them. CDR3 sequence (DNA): TGTGCCAGCAGTTACTCGTTAGGGGTCGACACTGAAGCTTTCTTT. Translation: CASSYSLGVDTEAFF.

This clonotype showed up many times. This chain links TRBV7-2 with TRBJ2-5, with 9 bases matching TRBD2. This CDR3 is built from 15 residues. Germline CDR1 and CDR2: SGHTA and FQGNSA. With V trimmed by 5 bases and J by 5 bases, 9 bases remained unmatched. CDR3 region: CASSKRGALRETQYF. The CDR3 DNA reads TGTGCCAGCAGCAAGCGGGGGGCCTTAAGGGAGACCCAGTACTTC.